In this sample, the clone carrying this T cell receptor (beta chain) turned up many times. What it binds is unknown. With iRepertoire HTBI primers and Arm-PCR of CDR3 regions, TCR beta libraries were built. In the source study's methods: Sample data revealed approximately 56 TRBV and 11 to 15 TRBJ segments. TCRdb fed the multiplex PCR reads into MiXCR, producing one record per CDR3 protein. Here the V and J calls rest on TCRdb's processing, not on the authors' analysis. The profile shows 400,000 to 500,000 distinct CDR3 sequences, 20% to 25% of them singletons. The data were taken from a study of regulatory T cells in long-lasting Graves disease. Study-wide findings and caveats: Not thyroid tissue but only peripheral blood was studied.

V dropped 6 bases and J dropped 0 bases, with 6 bases sitting between them. The CDR3 extends over 12 amino acids. Looked up from germline, CDR1 is MDHEN and CDR2 is SYDVKM. Documented time point: persistent/refractory GD, antithyroid drugs over 5 years with positive TRAb. After RNA was extracted from PBMCs, the TCR library was made from it. This sample comprised peripheral blood mononuclear cells (PBMCs), obtained when the disease was refractory, from a patient treated with antithyroid drugs. The sequence was obtained from a female donor with Graves disease. The chain uses TRBV28 and TRBJ2-7; D is uncertain. The DNA of the CDR3 is TGTGCCAGCAGCCAACCCTCCTACGAGCAGTACTTC. This translates into CASSQPSYEQYF.